This TCR beta chain is from a study of early T cells in non-severe SARS-CoV-2 infection (dated by TCRdb to the early 2020s). With respect to the entire study: Because TCR sequencing was done on bulk RNA from unsorted whole blood, the alpha and beta chains could not be paired. General findings and caveats noted by the study authors: VDJdb matching was skewed toward anti-spike CD8 responses and likely underestimated virus-specific expansions, missing private and CD4 specificities.

There are many counts of this clonotype. This receptor's antigen is unknown. Per-base qualities were not stored, and no clone one base away is much larger. From V the trimming removes 4 bases and from J it removes 9 bases, while the gene matches leave 10 bases of the junction unaccounted for. Including the terminal cysteine and phenylalanine, the CDR3 comprises 16 residues. Solely the CDR3 DNA is kept, with 48 bases framed from the first base. Based on the germline V gene, the CDR1 and CDR2 sequences are MGHRA and YSYEKL. The library was obtained by 5' RACE. The run used a NextSeq 500. Unique molecular identifiers were attached to individual cDNA molecules in the TCR library protocol so that sequencing error and PCR bias could be corrected. Both TCR alpha and beta chains were sequenced, and tight co-correlation was observed between alpha and beta sequence abundances in each sample. Per the original workflow: V gene, J gene and CDR3 annotation of TCR sequences was performed with Decombinator V4. Expanded TCRs were defined as changing significantly between any two time points under a Poisson model with p below 0.0001. Abundances of TCRs were expressed as counts per million after normalisation to the total number of TCRs sequenced in each sample. TRAV1-2 paired with TRAJ12, TRAJ20 or TRAJ33 defined MAIT TCRs, while TRAV10 paired with TRAJ18 defined iNKT TCRs. VDJdb, accessed 1 November 2021, was searched for CMV, EBV and SARS-CoV-2 annotated TCRs, excluding TCRs annotated for multiple antigens. TCRdb trimmed public reads at Q25 via fastp, called clones via MiXCR and kept in-frame beta chains. CDR3 protein duplicates are merged, each entry listing the most common genes and DNA. TCRdb's processing, not the authors' own work, is the source of the V and J calls. The sample contains about 63,000 distinct CDR3 sequences, 13% of them found a single time. The ten largest clones capture about 4.7% of the sample.

A case-control design nested within a healthcare worker cohort in London, UK, was used, with weekly nasopharyngeal swab PCR tests and blood sampling performed. Healthcare workers were recruited during the week of the UK lockdown, between 23 and 31 March 2020, and followed weekly for up to roughly 15 weeks. Rearrangement joined TRBV4-1 to TRBJ1-6; the central 9 bases match TRBD1. The sample taken for sequencing was whole blood. The source is an adult who was a healthcare worker with PCR-confirmed SARS-CoV-2 infection or an uninfected control (not recorded which). The DNA sequence is TGCGCCAGCAGCCCGTTCCTGGGGGGACAGGGTTCACCCCTCCACTTT. Its product reads: CASSPFLGGQGSPLHF.